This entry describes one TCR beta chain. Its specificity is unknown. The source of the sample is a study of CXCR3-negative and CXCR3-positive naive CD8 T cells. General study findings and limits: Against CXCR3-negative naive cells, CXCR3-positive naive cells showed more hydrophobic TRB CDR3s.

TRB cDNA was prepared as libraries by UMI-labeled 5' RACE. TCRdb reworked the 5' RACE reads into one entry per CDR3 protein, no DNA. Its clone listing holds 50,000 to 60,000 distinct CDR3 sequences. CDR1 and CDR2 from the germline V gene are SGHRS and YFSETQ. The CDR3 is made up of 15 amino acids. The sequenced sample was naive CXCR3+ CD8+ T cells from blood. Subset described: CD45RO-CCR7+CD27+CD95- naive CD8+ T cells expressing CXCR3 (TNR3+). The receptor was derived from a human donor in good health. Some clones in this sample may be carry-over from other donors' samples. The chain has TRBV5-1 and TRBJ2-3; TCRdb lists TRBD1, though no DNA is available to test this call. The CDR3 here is CASSGGIESTDTQYF.